These 30 T cell receptor beta chains were sequenced from one sample in a study of blood T cell repertoires in COVID-19. This table comes from immunoSEQ multiplex PCR, and its TCRdb copy is limited to in-frame clones, with some not included. The table shows some 320,000 clones, with roughly 90% occurring only once. Sequenced material: PBMCs or T cells enriched from blood (not recorded which). These receptors all stem from a man in his sixties who had recovered from COVID-19.

The DNA for the CDR3 is TGTGCCAGCAGCCTACTCGGACAGGGGAACACTGAAGCTTTCTTT. It yields the protein CASSLLGQGNTEAFF. This sequence joins TRBV7-3 and TRBJ1-1; 8 bases line up with TRBD1. J was trimmed by 1 base and V by 5 bases; bases with no gene match: 6. Germline CDR1 SGHTA, CDR2 FQGTGA. The CDR3 totals 15 residues.

The rearrangement uses TRBV19 and TRBJ2-7; 8 positions agree with TRBD1. The V segment lost 1 base and the J segment 3 bases; nucleotides outside the gene matches: 5. The CDR3 has 15 residues. Germline V gene sequence: CDR1 LNHDA, CDR2 SQIVND (reference sequence). This chain's CDR3 is CASSIAGQEIYEQYF. The CDR3 DNA reads as TGTGCCAGTAGTATAGCGGGACAGGAGATCTACGAGCAGTACTTC.

This chain links TRBV4-1 with TRBJ1-4; D is possibly TRBD1 (5 bases). The CDR3 contains 16 residues. Trimming shortened V by 4 bases and J by 6 bases, and 18 bases separated the two germline ends. Germline V lookup: CDR1 MGHRA, CDR2 YSYEKL. The CDR3 protein is CASSPRNGGEDEKLFF. For the CDR3, the DNA is TGCGCCAGCAGCCCCCGAAACGGGGGGGAGGATGAAAAACTGTTTTTT.

The chain employs TRBV4-3 and TRBJ1-2, with D tentatively TRBD1 (6 bases). Germline CDR1 and CDR2: LGHNA and YSLEER. The CDR3 is made up of 17 amino acids. The V and J ends lost 0 bases and 2 bases respectively, with 16 bases between them. The CDR3 DNA reads TGCGCCAGCAGCCAAGATCTGTCGGGGGGCAGAAACTATGGCTACACCTTC. Translated, it gives CASSQDLSGGRNYGYTF.

This clone was recorded a few times. This chain joins TRBV28 and TRBJ2-7; 11 positions match TRBD2. Losses at the gene ends were 4 bases for V and 5 bases for J; bases not matched to a gene: 4. The CDR3 is 14 amino acids. The germline V gene has CDR1 MDHEN and CDR2 SYDVKM. In nucleotides, the CDR3 is TGTGCCAGCAGTTCACTGACTAGCGGGAACGAGCAGTACTTC. Protein product: CASSSLTSGNEQYF.

This clone was recorded only once. The chain carries TRBV25-1 and TRBJ2-7; TRBD1 matches 8 bases. The trim removed 2 bases at V and 0 bases at J, leaving 6 bases unmatched. The CDR3 is 16 amino acids. In germline, CDR1 is MGHDK, CDR2 SYGVNS. Here the CDR3 reads CASSEVSGQGSYEQYF. The CDR3 coding sequence is TGTGCCAGCAGTGAAGTGTCCGGACAGGGCTCCTACGAGCAGTACTTC.

The rearrangement uses TRBV6-5 and TRBJ2-7; D gene unclear. This CDR3 has 15 amino acids. V shed 4 bases and J shed 3 bases, with 16 bases lying between them. Germline V gene sequence: CDR1 MNHEY, CDR2 SVGAGI. The CDR3 sequence: CASSSLSGAHYEQYF. CDR3 nucleotides: TGTGCCAGCAGTTCGCTGTCAGGTGCCCACTACGAGCAGTACTTC.

The rearrangement links TRBV11-2 to TRBJ2-7; D is ambiguous. Trimming removed 5 bases from V and 2 bases from J, with 10 bases in between. This CDR3 has 13 amino acids. Germline CDR1 is SGHAT and CDR2 is FQNNGV. This CDR3 is CASSQNFPYEQYF. The CDR3 DNA follows: TGTGCCAGCAGCCAGAATTTCCCCTACGAGCAGTACTTC. The complete variable domain, with remaining parts taken from reference TRBV11-2 and TRBJ2-7, reads EAGVAQSPRYKIIEKRQSVAFWCNPISGHATLYWYQQILGQGPKLLIQFQNNGVVDDSQLPKDRFSAERLKGVDSTLKIQPAKLEDSAVYLCASSQNFPYEQYFGPGTRLTVT.

This chain uses TRBV6-5 with TRBJ1-5; 9 nucleotides line up with TRBD1. Germline CDR1 is MNHEY and CDR2 is SVGAGI. The junction had 6 bases not matched to a gene; V was cut back by 8 bases and J by 7 bases. CDR3 length: 13 residues. CDR3 DNA: TGTGCCAGCCAACAGGGGGCAGGCCAGCCCCAGCATTTT. Encoded protein: CASQQGAGQPQHF.

The sample holds a few counts of this clone. The rearrangement uses TRBV27 and TRBJ1-5, with D unclear. Germline values: CDR1 MNHEY, CDR2 SMNVEV (reference sequence). This CDR3 region has 16 residues. V was clipped by 1 base and J by 4 bases, with 14 bases between them. CDR3 DNA: TGTGCCAGCAGTTTATTATCGAGTGGGCAGAATCAGCCCCAGCATTTT. Translation: CASSLLSSGQNQPQHF.

V is TRBV7-3 and J is TRBJ2-1; 10 bases are shared with TRBD1. After removal of 4 bases from V and 5 bases from J, the junction contained 5 bases not matched to a gene. CDR1 and CDR2 from the germline V gene are SGHTA and FQGTGA. This CDR3 region has 15 residues. The CDR3 sequence: CASSSGQGGNNEQFF. The CDR3 DNA is TGTGCCAGCAGCTCCGGACAGGGGGGGAACAATGAGCAGTTCTTC.

Note on this clone: This sample also contains other DNA sequences that code for the same CDR3. J is TRBJ1-3 and V is TRBV19; D is perhaps TRBD1 (5 bases). This CDR3 comprises 14 residues. From germline, CDR1 is LNHDA and CDR2 SQIVND (reference sequence). The V end was cut by 4 bases, the J end by 0 bases, with 7 bases between. The CDR3 DNA reads TGTGCCAGTAGTACCGGGGGCTCTGGAAACACCATATATTTT. It specifies CASSTGGSGNTIYF.

This chain uses TRBV5-6 with TRBJ2-4, with TRBD2 as a possible D gene (5 bases). In germline, CDR1 is SGHDT, CDR2 YYEEEE. The CDR3 spans 14 residues. Between the trimmed V and J ends, which lost 2 bases and 3 bases, there was a span of 9 bases. The CDR3 reads CASSFPGDKNIQYF. The CDR3 DNA sequence: TGTGCCAGCAGCTTCCCCGGGGACAAAAACATTCAGTACTTC. The full variable domain, completed using reference TRBV5-6 and TRBJ2-4, is DAGVTQSPTHLIKTRGQQVTLRCSPKSGHDTVSWYQQALGQGPQFIFQYYEEEERQRGNFPDRFSGHQFPNYSSELNVNALLLGDSALYLCASSFPGDKNIQYFGAGTRLSVL.

This sequence joins TRBV4-2 and TRBJ2-3; 9 positions agree with TRBD1. Per germline, CDR1 LGHNA and CDR2 YNFKEQ. Losses at the gene ends were 0 bases for V and 2 bases for J; bases not matched to a gene: 6. The CDR3 extends over 17 amino acids. The CDR3, as DNA: TGTGCCAGCAGCCAAGATTTACAGGGGGCCCCCACAGATACGCAGTATTTT. Amino acids: CASSQDLQGAPTDTQYF.

The chain combines TRBV2 with TRBJ1-4; 7 positions match TRBD1. The CDR3 contains 14 residues. With 7 bases clipped from V and 3 bases from J, the junction kept 5 bases outside the gene matches. Germline V gene sequence: CDR1 SNHLY, CDR2 FYNNEI. This CDR3 reads CASNVGQPNEKLFF. DNA of the CDR3: TGTGCCAGCAATGTGGGACAGCCTAATGAAAAACTGTTTTTT. The whole variable domain, filled in from reference TRBV2 and TRBJ1-4, reads EPEVTQTPSHQVTQMGQEVILRCVPISNHLYFYWYRQILGQKVEFLVSFYNNEISEKSEIFDDQFSVERPDGSNFTLKIRSTKLEDSAMYFCASNVGQPNEKLFFGSGTQLSVL.

V and J are TRBV11-3 and TRBJ2-7; D may be TRBD2 (6 bases). Between the trimmed V and J ends, which lost 0 bases and 5 bases, there was a span of 11 bases. The CDR3 consists of 14 residues. CDR1 SGHNT and CDR2 YENEEA come from the germline V gene. In nucleotides, the CDR3 is TGTGCCAGCAGCTTAGAGACCGGGAGTGACGAGCAGTACTTC. Its protein product is CASSLETGSDEQYF.

This chain connects TRBV10-3 to TRBJ2-2; TRBD2 might be the D (5 bases). Germline CDR1 is ENHRY and CDR2 is SYGVKD. The CDR3 totals 15 residues. V lost 5 bases, J lost 0 bases, and 10 bases lay in between. The CDR3 coding sequence is TGTGCCATCAGTTCGGGGTTATCGAACACCGGGGAGCTGTTTTTT. As protein: CAISSGLSNTGELFF.

The V call is TRBV19, the J call TRBJ2-1; D is perhaps TRBD2 (5 bases). Germline V gives CDR1 LNHDA, CDR2 SQIVND (reference sequence). Trimming took off 4 bases at V and 2 bases at J, with 12 bases between the two ends. This CDR3 has 15 amino acids. DNA for the CDR3: TGTGCCAGTAGTACGGGAACAATCCCCTACAATGAGCAGTTCTTC. Protein: CASSTGTIPYNEQFF.

The CDR3 loop is CASSLVRPSGTSGRSETQYF. CDR3 nucleotides: TGTGCCAGCAGCTTAGTTCGGCCCTCTGGGACTAGCGGGAGAAGCGAGACCCAGTACTTC. The V call is TRBV11-3, the J call TRBJ2-5; 14 nucleotides match TRBD2. The V gene end was trimmed by 1 base and the J gene end by 5 bases; junction bases not matched to a gene: 15. The CDR3 extends over 20 amino acids. Looked up from germline, CDR1 is SGHNT and CDR2 is YENEEA.

This rearrangement joins TRBV6-1 to TRBJ2-3; 8 bases are a match to TRBD2. Germline values: CDR1 MNHNS, CDR2 SASEGT. The CDR3 is 16 residues long. Trimming cost V 3 bases and J 2 bases; bases outside gene matches: 7. The chain's CDR3 is CASSDPSTSATDTQYF. CDR3 coding DNA: TGTGCCAGCAGTGACCCCTCGACTAGCGCCACAGATACGCAGTATTTT.

The chain is built from TRBV5-6 and TRBJ1-1, with a tentative D call TRBD1 (5 bases). This CDR3 is 12 amino acids long. CDR1 SGHDT and CDR2 YYEEEE come from the germline V gene. V shed 3 bases and J shed 8 bases, with 11 bases lying between them. The CDR3 sequence: CASSSPTEEAFF. In DNA form, the CDR3 reads TGTGCCAGCAGCTCGCCGACAGAAGAAGCTTTCTTT.

The chain employs TRBV11-2 and TRBJ2-7; D uncertain. V lost 2 bases to trimming and J lost 0 bases, with 11 bases between them. The CDR3 is made up of 15 amino acids. CDR1 and CDR2 (germline): SGHAT, FQNNGV. The CDR3 nucleotides read TGTGCCAGCAGCTTATATCCTGCGAGCTCCTACGAGCAGTACTTC. Protein product: CASSLYPASSYEQYF.

The genes are TRBV12-3 or TRBV12-4 and TRBJ1-2, with D possibly being TRBD1 (6 bases). The CDR3 length is 13 residues. V lost 5 bases and J lost 8, with 15 bases in between. CDR3 amino acids: CASSLQGPGGYTF. The CDR3 DNA reads TGTGCCAGCAGTCTACAGGGCCCTGGCGGCTACACCTTC.

The chain employs TRBV5-4 and TRBJ2-6, with TRBD1 matching over 9 bases. The V segment lost 2 bases and the J segment 4 bases; nucleotides outside the gene matches: 7. From germline, CDR1 is SGHNT and CDR2 YYREEE (reference sequence). This CDR3 is 17 amino acids long. CDR3 sequence reads: CASSFRQGVSGANVLTF. The CDR3 region has the DNA TGTGCCAGCAGCTTCCGACAGGGGGTATCGGGGGCCAACGTCCTGACTTTC.

The gene calls are TRBV10-3 and TRBJ1-6; D possibly corresponds to TRBD1 (6 bases). The CDR3 extends over 14 amino acids. The germline CDR1 and CDR2 sequences are ENHRY and SYGVKD. With 2 bases removed from V and 9 bases from J, the gap between germline ends came to 11 bases. The CDR3 coding sequence is TGTGCCATCAGTGAGGGCAGGGGTGGTTCACCCCTCCACTTT. Translated: CAISEGRGGSPLHF.

The chain combines TRBV18 with TRBJ1-1; D remains ambiguous. CDR3 length: 15 residues. Germline CDR1 reads KGHSH; CDR2 reads LQKENI. V lost 3 bases to trimming and J lost 4 bases, with 15 bases between them. In nucleotides, the CDR3 is TGTGCCAGCTCACCGCGAGGGCCGGACTCCACTGAAGCTTTCTTT. Protein product: CASSPRGPDSTEAFF.

The chain combines TRBV6-2 or TRBV6-3 with TRBJ2-1, with D unresolved. The CDR3 has 14 amino acids. Germline V CDR1 and CDR2: MNHEY, SVGEGT. V dropped 6 bases and J dropped 2 bases, with 11 bases sitting between them. The CDR3 loop is CASSRDITYNEQFF. The CDR3 coding sequence is TGTGCCAGCAGCCGCGACATCACCTACAATGAGCAGTTCTTC.

The chain links TRBV27 to TRBJ1-2, with no clear D. CDR3 length: 19 residues. The V gene's germline CDR1 is MNHEY and CDR2 SMNVEV (reference sequence). V was cut by 2 bases and J by 4 bases, with 26 bases left in between. The CDR3 DNA reads TGTGCCAGCAGTTTAGTCTCCCGAGCGAGCGGAAGGCCACCCTATGGCTACACCTTC. Protein: CASSLVSRASGRPPYGYTF.

The chain links TRBV7-9 to TRBJ1-2; TRBD1 is a possible D gene (5 bases). In germline, CDR1 is SEHNR, CDR2 FQNEAQ (reference sequence). Trimming shortened V by 5 bases and J by 7 bases, and 14 bases separated the two germline ends. The CDR3 length is 13 residues. CDR3 protein: CASSGQEGRGYTF. The CDR3 coding sequence is TGTGCCAGCAGCGGTCAGGAGGGACGTGGCTACACCTTC.

The chain recombines TRBV3-1 (or the pseudogene TRBV3-2) with TRBJ2-1; 9 nucleotides agree with TRBD1. The CDR3 has 16 residues. Germline CDR1 LGHDT, CDR2 YNNKEL (reference sequence). Germline trimming cut 3 bases from V and 6 bases from J; bases unmatched to any gene: 9. This chain's CDR3 is CASSHTGTGKVNEQFF. CDR3 nucleotide sequence: TGTGCCAGCAGCCATACCGGGACAGGGAAGGTCAATGAGCAGTTCTTC.